This is a list of T cell receptor beta chains from one sample in a study of patients and donors after allogeneic stem cell transplantation. TCRdb itself ran the RT-PCR reads through MiXCR, one entry per CDR3 protein. The data contain approximately 160,000 distinct CDR3 sequences, over 25% of them singletons. The sample taken for sequencing was blood, either unsorted or a sorted T cell fraction (not recorded which). The receptors come from a human donor who was either an allogeneic HSCT recipient or a stem cell or donor lymphocyte infusion donor (not recorded which). It is not recorded whose cells these are; they may come from a transplant donor. Each CDR3 is given with its conserved first and last residue. Each record gives: V gene, J gene, CDR3 protein.

TRBV7-6	TRBJ2-2	CASSHGLLDTGELFF
TRBV4-1	TRBJ2-2	CASSQEVGRYTGELFF
TRBV10-3	TRBJ1-5	CAISAGQPGDQPQHF
TRBV12-3/TRBV12-4	TRBJ2-1	CASSFGREGRKEQFF
TRBV6-1	TRBJ1-1	CASSDGGWMNTEAFF
TRBV12-3/TRBV12-4	TRBJ2-7	CASSSSAGTSYEQYF
TRBV28	TRBJ2-3	CASNPGHSTDTQYF
TRBV12-3/TRBV12-4	TRBJ2-1	CASKSGLAGELDEQFF
TRBV5-1	TRBJ2-5	CASSVGGETQYF
TRBV29-1	TRBJ2-7	CSVDHSPSALSYEQYF
TRBV7-7	TRBJ1-5	CASSSGPSQPQHF
TRBV4-2	TRBJ1-1	CASSQVIWPPNTEAFF
TRBV4-3	TRBJ2-2	CASSQEDRVNTGELFF
TRBV18	TRBJ2-5	CASRRTEEETQYF
TRBV5-8	TRBJ1-4	CASSLALGTGGEKLFF
TRBV5-6	TRBJ1-1	CASSFGPGPEAFF
TRBV7-2	TRBJ2-2	CASSRTYRARRGTGELFF
TRBV9	TRBJ2-1	CASSVGRAIYNEQFF
TRBV29-1	TRBJ2-7	CSVERGEQYF
TRBV27	TRBJ1-2	CASSLRGEGNYGYTF
TRBV29-1	TRBJ2-1	CSVQTSYNEQFF
TRBV30	TRBJ1-5	CAWSVNYQPQHF
TRBV29-1	TRBJ1-3	CSASSAGVGNTIYF
TRBV19	TRBJ1-6	CASSMSAVSLLHF
TRBV18	TRBJ1-1	CASSPPIASEAFF
TRBV4-3	TRBJ2-3	CASSLWTSGVRDTQYF
TRBV10-3	TRBJ2-3	CAISESRQGLTDTQYF
TRBV29-1	TRBJ1-1	CSVFGRNTEAFF
TRBV4-3	TRBJ2-1	CASSDWMSSYNEQFF
TRBV20-1	TRBJ1-2	CSARLGTGHGYTF
TRBV15	TRBJ1-5	CATRDRAQGNQPQHF
TRBV6-5	TRBJ1-5	CASSYLGINQPQHF
TRBV7-2	TRBJ1-4	CASSYGTHGKLFF
TRBV5-1	TRBJ2-1	CASSPLREYNEQFF
TRBV15	TRBJ1-1	CATSRDWGKAFF
TRBV7-9	TRBJ1-4	CASSFALEKLFF
TRBV5-1	TRBJ2-2	CASSLTQGGHGELFF
TRBV7-8	TRBJ2-1	CASSLGITAGYYNEQFF
TRBV7-8	TRBJ2-4	CASSLEAGVVYLAKNIQYF
TRBV4-3	TRBJ2-3	CASSQGLAGAYSTDTQYF
TRBV4-1	TRBJ2-2	CASSHPSRGRNTGELFF
TRBV29-1	TRBJ1-1	CSAEEHMNTEAFF
TRBV7-2	TRBJ2-1	CASSRDWFQGQFF
TRBV5-1	TRBJ1-6	CASSWNRGLNSPLHF
TRBV12-3/TRBV12-4	TRBJ1-1	CASSFTVGMNTEAFF
TRBV6-2/TRBV6-3	TRBJ2-1	CASSYSRGLWGEQFF
TRBV4-1	TRBJ2-2	CASSLHIGELFF
TRBV12-3/TRBV12-4	TRBJ2-1	CASSLAGLESSNEQFF
TRBV20-1	TRBJ2-7	CSARAPAGGHYEQYF